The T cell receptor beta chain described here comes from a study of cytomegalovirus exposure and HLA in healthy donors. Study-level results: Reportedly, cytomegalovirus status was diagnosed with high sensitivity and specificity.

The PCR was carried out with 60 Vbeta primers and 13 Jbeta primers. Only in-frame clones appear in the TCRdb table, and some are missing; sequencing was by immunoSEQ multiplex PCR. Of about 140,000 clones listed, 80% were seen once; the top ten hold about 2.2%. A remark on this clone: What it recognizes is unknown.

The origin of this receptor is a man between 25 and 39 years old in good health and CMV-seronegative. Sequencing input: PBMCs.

The CDR3 loop reads CASRSGRDTEAFF. CDR3 DNA sequence: TGCGCCAGCAGGTCGGGGAGGGACACTGAAGCTTTCTTT. The gene calls are TRBV5-1 and TRBJ1-1; D is uncertain. Trimming cost V 5 bases and J 3 bases, with 11 bases left between them. The germline V gene has CDR1 SGHRS and CDR2 YFSETQ. This CDR3 region has 13 residues.